Given below is one T cell receptor beta chain in context. These data come from a study of blood T cell repertoires in COVID-19. Using immunoSEQ multiplex PCR, the repertoire was profiled, and TCRdb retains in-frame clones only, with some absent. The sample has more than 150,000 clones, 85% to 95% seen once. The V end was cut by 5 bases, the J end by 5 bases, with 12 bases between. Germline V CDR1 and CDR2: MDHEN, SYDVKM. The CDR3 has 14 residues. This clonotype was sampled from a man aged 45-65 years with acute or convalescent COVID-19. The V and J genes are TRBV28 and TRBJ1-4; possible D gene TRBD1, 6 bases. Material: peripheral blood. The CDR3 loop is CASSETGSNEKLFF. Written as DNA, the CDR3 is TGTGCCAGCAGTGAGACAGGTTCAAATGAAAAACTGTTTTTT. Drawing the rest from reference TRBV28 and TRBJ1-4, the complete variable domain is DVKVTQSSRYLVKRTGEKVFLECVQDMDHENMFWYRQDPGLGLRLIYFSYDVKMKEKGDIPEGYSVSREKKERFSLILESASTNQTSMYLCASSETGSNEKLFFGSGTQLSVL.